The 28 T cell receptor beta chains reported below all come from one sample, sequenced in a study of cytomegalovirus exposure and HLA in healthy donors. Use of 60 Vbeta and 13 Jbeta primers characterized the PCR. Measured with immunoSEQ multiplex PCR; TCRdb has only the in-frame clones, and not every one. The sample holds over 85,000 clones; 86% are singletons and the top ten take less than 2%. Input material: PBMCs. These receptors came from a man aged 35 to 55 in good health and CMV-seronegative.

The genes are TRBV7-2 and TRBJ1-1; D gene unclear. The CDR3 spans 13 residues. CDR1 is SGHTA and CDR2 is FQGNSA in the germline V gene. The germline V and J ends were trimmed by 1 base and 3 bases, with 6 bases remaining between them. The CDR3 here is CASSLGRYTEAFF. The CDR3 DNA reads as TGTGCCAGCAGCTTAGGGCGGTACACTGAAGCTTTCTTT.

The CDR3, as DNA: TGTGCCATCAGTGCAGGACTAGCGGGGGCAGAAAACATTCAGTACTTC. Its translation: CAISAGLAGAENIQYF. The chain carries TRBV10-3 and TRBJ2-4; 13 nucleotides match TRBD2. The CDR3 is made up of 16 amino acids. Germline CDR1 reads ENHRY; CDR2 reads SYGVKD. After removal of 4 bases from V and 5 bases from J, the junction contained 5 bases not matched to a gene.

Only a few counts were recorded for this clone. This rearrangement joins TRBV6-4 to TRBJ1-2, with D possibly TRBD1 on 5 matching bases. This CDR3 region has 13 residues. Germline-derived CDR1 and CDR2 are MRHNA and SNTAGT. The V end lost 2 bases, the J end lost 9 bases, and 13 bases lay between the germline ends. The CDR3 reads CASSDLGGTSYTF. The CDR3 coding sequence is TGTGCCAGCAGTGACCTCGGGGGGACTAGCTACACCTTC.

This chain links TRBV25-1 with TRBJ2-7; possible D gene TRBD1, 5 bases. Germline-derived CDR1 and CDR2 are MGHDK and SYGVNS. The CDR3 extends over 15 amino acids. V was trimmed by 2 bases and J by 4 bases, leaving 15 bases between them. The CDR3 DNA reads as TGTGCCAGCAGTGAAGACAGTCTTTTTCGGTACGAGCAGTACTTC. Translation gives CASSEDSLFRYEQYF.

The V gene is TRBV6-1, the J gene TRBJ1-5, with D perhaps matching TRBD1 (5 bases). The CDR3 totals 15 residues. The germline V gene has CDR1 MNHNS and CDR2 SASEGT. Trimming shortened V by 4 bases and J by 6 bases, and 16 bases separated the two germline ends. In DNA form, the CDR3 reads TGTGCCAGCAGTGGAATGTTGGGGGGACCTCAGCCCCAGCATTTT. Its protein product is CASSGMLGGPQPQHF.

V gene TRBV14 combines with J gene TRBJ1-3; D gene uncertain. CDR1 and CDR2 from the germline V gene are SGHDN and FVKESK. The V and J ends lost 3 bases and 6 bases respectively, with 6 bases between them. This CDR3 has 12 residues. Here the CDR3 DNA reads TGTGCCAGCAGCCACTCTTCAAACACCATATATTTT. Translated, it gives CASSHSSNTIYF.

This rearrangement joins TRBV5-1 to TRBJ1-6; TRBD1 agrees at 8 bases. Germline CDR1 reads SGHRS; CDR2 reads YFSETQ. CDR3 length equals 16 residues. V lost 4 bases and J lost 5; bases outside the gene matches: 8. Here the CDR3 DNA reads TGCGCCAGCAGCGGAACCGACAGGGGAAATAATTCACCCCTCCACTTT. Translating it yields CASSGTDRGNNSPLHF.

This clone was seen just once. This CDR3 reads CASSPGTEQFF. CDR3 DNA: TGTGCCAGCAGCCCCGGGACAGAGCAGTTCTTC. This chain connects TRBV5-4 to TRBJ2-1, with TRBD1 as a possible D gene (6 bases). Germline V gives CDR1 SGHNT, CDR2 YYREEE (reference sequence). V was clipped by 4 bases and J by 10 bases, with 9 bases between them. The CDR3 length is 11 residues.

As to this clone: Other DNA variants within this sample encode the same CDR3. The genes are TRBV9 and TRBJ1-4; perhaps TRBD1 as D (5 bases). The germline V gene encodes CDR1 SGDLS and CDR2 YYNGEE. The CDR3 has 16 amino acids. Deletions cut 0 bases from V and 0 bases from J, with 9 bases between. CDR3 coding DNA: TGTGCCAGCAGCGTAGGCGGGGGAGCAACTAATGAAAAACTGTTTTTT. Encoded protein: CASSVGGGATNEKLFF.

The rearrangement joins TRBV25-1 to TRBJ1-5, with TRBD1 matching 8 bases. In germline, CDR1 is MGHDK, CDR2 SYGVNS. The V and J ends lost 4 bases and 7 bases, in that order; junction bases with no gene match: 6. The length of the CDR3 is 14 residues. CDR3 in amino acids: CASSGTGNSQPQHF. As DNA, the CDR3 is TGTGCCAGCAGTGGGACAGGGAATTCGCAGCCCCAGCATTTT.

The chain recombines TRBV6-5 with TRBJ1-2, with TRBD1 as a possible D gene (6 bases). Per germline, CDR1 MNHEY and CDR2 SVGAGI. Between the trimmed V and J ends, which lost 2 bases and 7 bases, there was a span of 14 bases. The CDR3 extends over 14 amino acids. DNA for the CDR3: TGTGCCAGCAGTTACGGGACACCCAGGGCTGGCTACACCTTC. Translating it yields CASSYGTPRAGYTF.

The chain carries TRBV9 and TRBJ2-5, with 7 bases matching TRBD1. The J segment lost 1 base and the V segment lost 0 bases, leaving 3 bases of the junction unmatched. The CDR3 extends over 15 amino acids. CDR1 is SGDLS and CDR2 is YYNGEE in the germline V gene. Written as DNA, the CDR3 is TGTGCCAGCAGCGTAGTGACAGGGCCCCAAGAGACCCAGTACTTC. It specifies CASSVVTGPQETQYF.

The gene calls are TRBV5-1 and TRBJ1-4; the D is unclear. CDR1 is SGHRS and CDR2 is YFSETQ in the germline V gene. This CDR3 is 14 amino acids long. V shed 4 bases and J shed 8 bases, with 15 bases lying between them. The CDR3 DNA reads TGCGCCAGCAGCGTAGGACTCCGGTACGAAAAACTGTTTTTT. Encoded protein: CASSVGLRYEKLFF.

CDR3 sequence reads: CASSLVGTSNEQFF. Here the CDR3 DNA reads TGTGCCAGCAGCTTAGTTGGGACTAGCAATGAGCAGTTCTTC. The chain uses TRBV7-6 and TRBJ2-1, with 8 positions matching TRBD2. This CDR3 comprises 14 residues. The J segment lost 6 bases and the V segment lost 1 base, leaving 2 bases of the junction unmatched. CDR1 and CDR2 (germline): SGHVS, FNYEAQ.

The chain uses TRBV7-2 and TRBJ2-7; unclear D gene. This CDR3 contains 14 residues. The germline V gene has CDR1 SGHTA and CDR2 FQGNSA. The V and J ends lost 2 bases and 3 bases respectively, with 11 bases between them. The CDR3 reads CASSLTSRLYEQYF. The CDR3 DNA is TGTGCCAGCAGCTTAACGAGCCGCCTCTACGAGCAGTACTTC.

The rearrangement joins TRBV19 to TRBJ1-1, with 9 bases that match TRBD1. The CDR3 is 17 residues long. J lost 5 bases, V lost 1 base, and 11 bases had no gene match. Germline V gene lookup returns CDR1 LNHDA and CDR2 SQIVND (reference sequence). The CDR3 DNA follows: TGTGCCAGTAGTATAGGGGGGACAGGGAGGAGTCGGACTGAAGCTTTCTTT. It encodes CASSIGGTGRSRTEAFF.

The gene calls are TRBV5-4 and TRBJ1-4; no reliable D call. The V end lost 2 bases, the J end lost 5 bases, and 16 bases lay between the germline ends. This CDR3 has 16 amino acids. Germline CDR1 SGHNT, CDR2 YYREEE (reference sequence). CDR3 loop: CASSLKGEGPNEKLFF. The CDR3 region has the DNA TGTGCCAGCAGCTTAAAGGGAGAGGGTCCGAATGAAAAACTGTTTTTT.

The chain carries TRBV5-1 and TRBJ2-1; 7 positions match TRBD1. Per germline, CDR1 SGHRS and CDR2 YFSETQ. With V trimmed by 4 bases and J by 2 bases, 9 bases remained unmatched. This CDR3 is 16 amino acids long. CDR3 region: CASSEADRQAYNEQFF. As DNA, the CDR3 is TGCGCCAGCAGCGAGGCGGACAGGCAAGCCTACAATGAGCAGTTCTTC.

The V and J genes are TRBV6-5 and TRBJ1-1, with D perhaps TRBD1 (5 bases). The germline gives CDR1 MNHEY, CDR2 SVGAGI. This CDR3 has 15 residues. The ends were cut back, 2 bases at V and 1 base at J, with 11 bases in the middle. Here the CDR3 DNA reads TGTGCCAGCAGTTACCTGGGGGGAGCGAACACTGAAGCTTTCTTT. This sequence encodes CASSYLGGANTEAFF.

The chain links TRBV5-1 to TRBJ1-2; 8 bases fit TRBD1. Germline assignment: CDR1 SGHRS and CDR2 YFSETQ. After removal of 3 bases from V and 5 bases from J, the junction contained 6 bases not matched to a gene. This CDR3 comprises 14 residues. CDR3 nucleotides: TGCGCCAGCAGCTCAGGGGGCCTGGGATATGGCTACACCTTC. This gives the protein CASSSGGLGYGYTF.

This clone was found a few times. The chain employs TRBV4-1 and TRBJ1-6, with 10 bases identical to TRBD1. With V trimmed by 3 bases and J by 9 bases, 17 bases remained unmatched. The CDR3 runs to 19 residues. In germline, CDR1 is MGHRA, CDR2 YSYEKL. In DNA, the CDR3 is TGCGCCAGCAGCCAGTTTCTCCTTCCGGGACAGGGGACGGGTTCACCCCTCCACTTT. Its protein product is CASSQFLLPGQGTGSPLHF.

The V gene is TRBV5-1, the J gene TRBJ2-7; 9 bases match TRBD1. V trimming: 0 bases; J trimming: 1 base; junction bases outside the gene matches: 5. CDR1 and CDR2 (germline): SGHRS, YFSETQ. The CDR3 totals 16 residues. CDR3 DNA sequence: TGCGCCAGCAGCTTGGGAGGACAGGGGCCTTCCTACGAGCAGTACTTC. Translated, it gives CASSLGGQGPSYEQYF.

The chain links TRBV2 to TRBJ2-7; D remains unclear. The CDR3 is 12 amino acids. Germline CDR1 and CDR2: SNHLY and FYNNEI. Trimming removed 6 bases at V and 4 bases at J, with 10 bases between. The CDR3 protein is CASSQTTYEQYF. CDR3 DNA: TGTGCCAGCAGCCAAACTACGTACGAGCAGTACTTC.

The rearrangement uses TRBV28 and TRBJ1-5; D might be TRBD1 (5 bases). The V and J ends lost 10 bases and 5 bases respectively, with 12 bases between them. Germline CDR1 MDHEN, CDR2 SYDVKM. The CDR3 has 12 residues. The CDR3 here is CATSTEHQPQHF. CDR3 bases: TGTGCCACCTCGACAGAGCATCAGCCCCAGCATTTT.

J is TRBJ2-2 and V is TRBV19, with D possibly TRBD1 on 5 matching bases. CDR1 LNHDA and CDR2 SQIVND come from the germline V gene (reference sequence). This CDR3 has 12 residues. Trimming pared 5 bases from V and 7 bases from J, leaving 8 bases between. The CDR3, as DNA: TGTGCCAGTAGTTTGGGGCTCGGGGAGCTGTTTTTT. Residues: CASSLGLGELFF. Looking up the rest from reference TRBV19 and TRBJ2-2 gives the full variable domain: DGGITQSPKYLFRKEGQNVTLSCEQNLNHDAMYWYRQDPGQGLRLIYYSQIVNDFQKGDIAEGYSVSREKKESFPLTVTSAQKNPTAFYLCASSLGLGELFFGEGSRLTVL.

The V and J genes are TRBV6-5 and TRBJ2-1; the D gene is possibly TRBD2 (5 bases). The CDR3 runs to 13 residues. Germline V gene sequence: CDR1 MNHEY, CDR2 SVGAGI. Between the trimmed V and J ends, which lost 10 bases and 8 bases, there was a span of 18 bases. CDR3 coding DNA: TGTGCCACCAAACTAGTCGGAGCACATGAGCAGTTCTTC. It encodes CATKLVGAHEQFF.

This clone was detected only a few times. J is TRBJ1-5 and V is TRBV5-3, with 10 bases aligning to TRBD1. TRBV5-3 is an ORF, with its function uncertain. This CDR3 contains 14 residues. V lost 3 bases to trimming and J lost 7 bases; unmatched junction nucleotides: 4. Here the CDR3 DNA reads TGTGCCAGAAGCTGGGACAGGGGTTGGCAGCCCCAGCATTTT. Its protein is CARSWDRGWQPQHF.

The rearrangement uses TRBV6-5 and TRBJ1-1; 9 positions agree with TRBD1. V dropped 0 bases and J dropped 5; count of bases not matched to a gene: 4. This CDR3 region has 15 residues. CDR1 and CDR2 from the germline V gene are MNHEY and SVGAGI. The CDR3 spells CASSYSTDRGTEAFF. CDR3 in DNA: TGTGCCAGCAGTTACTCGACGGACAGGGGAACTGAAGCTTTCTTT.